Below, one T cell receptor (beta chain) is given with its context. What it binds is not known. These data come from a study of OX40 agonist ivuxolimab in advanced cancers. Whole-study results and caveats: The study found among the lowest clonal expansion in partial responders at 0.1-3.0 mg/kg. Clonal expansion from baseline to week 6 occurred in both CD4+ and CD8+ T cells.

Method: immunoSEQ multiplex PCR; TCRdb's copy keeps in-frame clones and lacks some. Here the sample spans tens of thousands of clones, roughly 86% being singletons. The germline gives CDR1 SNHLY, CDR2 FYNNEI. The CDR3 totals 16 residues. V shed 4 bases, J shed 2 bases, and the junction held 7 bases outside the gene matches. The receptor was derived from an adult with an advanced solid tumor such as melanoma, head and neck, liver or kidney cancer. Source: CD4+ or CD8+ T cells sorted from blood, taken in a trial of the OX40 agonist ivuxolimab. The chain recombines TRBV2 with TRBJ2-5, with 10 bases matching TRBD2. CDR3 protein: CASSVDGTSDQETQYF. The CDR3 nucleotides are TGTGCCAGCAGTGTAGACGGGACTAGCGATCAAGAGACCCAGTACTTC.